A single sample is the source of the 17 T cell receptor beta chains below, sequenced in a study of CD8 T cells in ankylosing spondylitis (dated by TCRdb to the late 2010s). The protocol used for the library was 5' RACE. Sequencing took place on an Illumina HiSeq 2500. TCRdb applied fastp at Q25 and MiXCR to the public reads, then kept only in-frame beta chains. Each record represents a unique CDR3 protein, reported with the most common genes and DNA among its rows. The sample data list about 500,000 distinct CDR3 sequences, and approximately 5.3% of these were observed just once. The top ten hold roughly 3.5% of the sample. No antigen is known for these receptors. General conclusions and limits of the study: A TCR beta motif made up of several highly homologous amino acid variants appeared to be characteristic of blood from ankylosing spondylitis patients.

Input material: blood, either unsorted or a sorted T cell fraction (not recorded which). The receptor source for this set is a male donor with ankylosing spondylitis.

V gene TRBV7-9 combines with J gene TRBJ1-1; D gene ambiguous. There are 13 residues in the CDR3. V was cut by 2 bases and J by 8 bases, with 12 bases left in between. Germline-derived CDR1 and CDR2 are SEHNR and FQNEAQ (reference sequence). The CDR3 coding sequence is TGTGCCAGCAGCTTAAAGGGTTATGCCGAAGCTTTCTTT. Translating gives CASSLKGYAEAFF.

This clonotype showed up many times. The rearrangement joins TRBV7-6 to TRBJ1-3, with D possibly being TRBD1 (6 bases). V was shortened by 5 bases and J by 0 bases, with 11 bases between the two germline ends. CDR1 and CDR2 (germline): SGHVS, FNYEAQ. The CDR3 totals 15 residues. The CDR3 protein is CASSIQGPSGNTIYF. As DNA, the CDR3 is TGTGCCAGCAGCATACAGGGTCCCTCTGGAAACACCATATATTTT. The full variable domain, rest sourced from reference TRBV7-6 and TRBJ1-3, is GAGVSQSPRYKVTKRGQDVALRCDPISGHVSLYWYRQALGQGPEFLTYFNYEAQQDKSGLPNDRFSAERPEGSISTLTIQRTEQRDSAMYRCASSIQGPSGNTIYFGEGSWLTVV.

This clonotype occurred a few times. V usage is TRBV7-8 and J usage is TRBJ2-3, with D perhaps TRBD2 (6 bases). There are 16 residues in the CDR3. Looked up from germline, CDR1 is SGHVS and CDR2 is FQNEAQ. Trimming took off 3 bases at V and 1 base at J, with 14 bases between the two ends. The CDR3 is CASSLLAGWGTDTQYF. The CDR3 region has the DNA TGTGCCAGCAGCTTGTTGGCGGGGTGGGGCACAGATACGCAGTATTTT.

This clonotype was recorded many times. The genes are TRBV7-9 and TRBJ1-1; D perhaps matches TRBD1 (6 bases). Per the germline V gene, CDR1 is SEHNR and CDR2 is FQNEAQ (reference sequence). The CDR3 runs to 14 residues. V lost 5 bases and J lost 3, with 13 bases in between. The CDR3 nucleotides read TGTGCCAGCAGCCCGAAAGGGGGGGACACTGAAGCTTTCTTT. This encodes CASSPKGGDTEAFF.

In its sample, this clonotype was seen many times. The V gene is TRBV6-5, the J gene TRBJ2-7; D might be TRBD1 (5 bases). The CDR3 is made up of 12 amino acids. The germline V gene has CDR1 MNHEY and CDR2 SVGAGI. Trimming cost V 6 bases and J 2 bases, with 8 bases left between them. DNA for the CDR3: TGTGCCAGCAGCAGGACAACCTACGAGCAGTACTTC. Amino acid sequence: CASSRTTYEQYF.

This sequence joins TRBV24-1 and TRBJ2-7; 11 nucleotides align to TRBD1. The V gene's germline CDR1 is KGHDR and CDR2 SFDVKD. V gave up 9 bases and J gave up 0 bases; unmatched junction bases: 6. This CDR3 is built from 15 residues. CDR3 in amino acids: CATQGQGDSSYEQYF. DNA of the CDR3: TGTGCCACCCAGGGACAGGGGGACTCCTCCTACGAGCAGTACTTC.

This clonotype was counted only a few times. The rearrangement links TRBV6-1 to TRBJ1-2, with 12 bases lining up with TRBD1. J was trimmed by 6 bases and V by 6 bases; bases with no gene match: 14. The CDR3 contains 17 residues. Per the germline V gene, CDR1 is MNHNS and CDR2 is SASEGT. This chain's CDR3 is CASRARDRGLDLNGYTF. CDR3 sequence (DNA): TGTGCCAGCAGAGCAAGGGACAGGGGGCTAGATCTCAATGGCTACACCTTC.

This clonotype occurred many times. V and J are TRBV9 and TRBJ2-2; D could derive from TRBD1 or TRBD2 (5 bases each). Germline lookup yields CDR1 SGDLS and CDR2 YYNGEE. The CDR3 consists of 15 residues. Trimming left V 5 bases short and J 6 bases short, with 17 bases between. CDR3 amino acids: CASRVGAAVSGELFF. CDR3 bases: TGTGCCAGCAGGGTCGGGGCAGCTGTATCCGGGGAGCTGTTTTTT.

In this sample, this clonotype turned up a few times. V gene TRBV10-3 combines with J gene TRBJ2-5, with D possibly being TRBD2 (6 bases). The V end lost 5 bases, the J end lost 5 bases, and 21 bases lay between the germline ends. Looked up from germline, CDR1 is ENHRY and CDR2 is SYGVKD. The length of the CDR3 is 16 residues. This CDR3 is CAISQPPGLTGETQYF. CDR3 sequence (DNA): TGTGCCATCAGTCAACCACCGGGACTTACGGGGGAGACCCAGTACTTC.

This clonotype was recorded many times. The rearrangement uses TRBV12-3 or TRBV12-4 and TRBJ1-1; TRBD1 is a possible D gene (6 bases). This CDR3 has 13 residues. V was pared by 5 bases and J by 5 bases, with 12 bases between. DNA of the CDR3: TGTGCCAGCAGTCTCACAGGGAAAACTGAAGCTTTCTTT. Translated: CASSLTGKTEAFF.

This clonotype has a count of ten or more. The V call is TRBV27, the J call TRBJ2-7; D unclear. The CDR3 runs 15 residues. The germline V gene has CDR1 MNHEY and CDR2 SMNVEV (reference sequence). V shed 5 bases and J shed 0 bases, with 14 bases lying between them. CDR3 region: CASSPTVPYSYEQYF. The CDR3 coding sequence is TGTGCCAGCAGTCCGACTGTTCCGTACTCCTACGAGCAGTACTTC.

The table lists this clonotype with many counts. This chain uses TRBV20-1 with TRBJ2-7; the match to TRBD2 covers 9 bases. The CDR3 length is 14 residues. Losses at the gene ends were 3 bases for V and 3 bases for J; bases not matched to a gene: 6. Germline V CDR1 and CDR2: DFQATT, SNEGSKA (reference sequence). The chain's CDR3 is CSASRLAGNYEQYF. CDR3 bases: TGCAGTGCTAGCAGGCTAGCGGGGAACTACGAGCAGTACTTC.

This clonotype was counted ten times or more. The chain has TRBV6-1 and TRBJ2-3; D ambiguous. Germline values: CDR1 MNHNS, CDR2 SASEGT. V was clipped by 6 bases and J by 6 bases, with 10 bases between them. This CDR3 is built from 12 residues. The CDR3 coding sequence is TGTGCCAGCAGCTCAACACGGGATACGCAGTATTTT. Residues: CASSSTRDTQYF.

The CDR3 DNA reads as TGTGCCAGCAGCTCCGGACTAGTTCGCGAGCAGTACTTC. Translation gives CASSSGLVREQYF. The chain uses TRBV5-6 and TRBJ2-7; TRBD2 matches at 7 bases. The CDR3 is made up of 13 amino acids. CDR1 and CDR2 (germline): SGHDT, YYEEEE. The trim removed 3 bases at V and 6 bases at J, leaving 6 bases unmatched.

This chain connects TRBV7-2 to TRBJ2-5; D uncertain. V lost 5 bases to trimming and J lost 9 bases, with 13 bases between them. Germline CDR1 SGHTA, CDR2 FQGNSA. CDR3 size: 12 residues. The CDR3 DNA sequence: TGTGCCAGCAGCCGACGATCCGGAGCCCAGTACTTC. Amino acid sequence: CASSRRSGAQYF.

This clonotype was picked up many times. The rearrangement links TRBV12-5 to TRBJ1-5; D gene uncertain. The V gene's germline CDR1 is LGHNT and CDR2 FRNRAP. The CDR3 is 12 residues long. V was shortened by 5 bases and J by 2 bases, with 4 bases between the two germline ends. The CDR3 DNA reads TGTGCTAGTGGTATAGGCAATCAGCCCCAGCATTTT. It translates to CASGIGNQPQHF.

The V and J genes are TRBV9 and TRBJ2-1; no clear D. The V gene's germline CDR1 is SGDLS and CDR2 YYNGEE. Trimming took 0 bases from V and 7 from J, leaving 11 bases between them. CDR3 size: 14 residues. DNA of the CDR3: TGTGCCAGCAGCGTAGAGTTGAGGTTAAATGAGCAGTTCTTC. This translates into CASSVELRLNEQFF.